The entry below describes one TCR beta chain. The data were obtained in a study of blood T cell repertoires in COVID-19. Study details: Researchers got acute and convalescent COVID-19 samples from the United States, Italy and Spain. PBMCs, B-cell-depleted T cells, or T cells provided the cDNA or gDNA that made up the material.

Original processing methods: Reference gene primers were amplified, and this amplification served to estimate nucleated cell counts. The repertoire was sequenced with immunoSEQ multiplex PCR; TCRdb's copy has only in-frame clones and lacks some. That table gives V, J and clone size, and the DNA gave D and trimming. The sample has 100,000 to 120,000 clones; nearly 80% are singletons. This CDR3 has 16 amino acids. Trimming removed 5 bases from V and 2 bases from J, with 17 bases in between. Germline values: CDR1 SGHRS, CDR2 YFSETQ. This receptor was obtained from a woman of 80 years or more with active or convalescent COVID-19. The chain carries TRBV5-1 and TRBJ2-1, with D perhaps matching TRBD2 (6 bases). The sample consisted of peripheral blood. CDR3 coding DNA: TGCGCCAGCAGTTACCTGAGTGGAGGGACCTACAATGAGCAGTTCTTC. It encodes CASSYLSGGTYNEQFF. The complete variable domain, with remaining parts taken from reference TRBV5-1 and TRBJ2-1, reads KAGVTQTPRYLIKTRGQQVTLSCSPISGHRSVSWYQQTPGQGLQFLFEYFSETQRNKGNFPGRFSGRQFSNSRSEMNVSTLELGDSALYLCASSYLSGGTYNEQFFGPGTRLTVL.